This T cell receptor (beta chain) was captured in a study of blood T cell repertoires in COVID-19. Study in general: COVID-19 samples, acute and convalescent, were from the United States, Italy and Spain.

The V segment lost 1 base and the J segment 7 bases; nucleotides outside the gene matches: 3. The CDR3 extends over 14 amino acids. Germline-derived CDR1 and CDR2 are LNHNV and YYDKDF (reference sequence). The protocol was immunoSEQ multiplex PCR, while the TCRdb copy is restricted to in-frame clones and leaves out a portion. Among some 200,000 clones listed, around nine tenths were seen once. The TCR sequence derives from a man between 65 and 80 years old with acute or convalescent COVID-19. V gene TRBV15 combines with J gene TRBJ1-4, with 7 bases matching TRBD1. Input material: peripheral blood. The chain's CDR3 is CATSRGGTAEKLFF. The DNA of the CDR3 is TGTGCCACCAGCAGAGGGGGGACAGCTGAAAAACTGTTTTTT.